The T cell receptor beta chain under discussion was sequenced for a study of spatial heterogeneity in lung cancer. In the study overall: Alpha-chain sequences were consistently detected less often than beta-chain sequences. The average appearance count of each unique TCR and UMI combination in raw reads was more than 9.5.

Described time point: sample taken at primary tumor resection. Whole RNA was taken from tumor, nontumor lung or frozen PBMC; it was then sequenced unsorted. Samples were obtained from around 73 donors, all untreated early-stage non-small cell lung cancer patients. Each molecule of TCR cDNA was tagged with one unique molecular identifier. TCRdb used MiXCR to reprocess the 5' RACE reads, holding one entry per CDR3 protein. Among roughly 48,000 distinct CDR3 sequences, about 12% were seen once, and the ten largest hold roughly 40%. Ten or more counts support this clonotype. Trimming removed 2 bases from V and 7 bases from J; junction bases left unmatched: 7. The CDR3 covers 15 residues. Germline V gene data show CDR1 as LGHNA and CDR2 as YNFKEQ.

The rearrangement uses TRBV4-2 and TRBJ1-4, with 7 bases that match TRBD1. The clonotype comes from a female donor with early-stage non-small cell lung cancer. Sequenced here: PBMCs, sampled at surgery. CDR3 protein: CASSQTTGLGEKLFF. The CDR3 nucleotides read TGTGCCAGCAGCCAAACGACAGGGTTAGGTGAAAAACTGTTTTTT.